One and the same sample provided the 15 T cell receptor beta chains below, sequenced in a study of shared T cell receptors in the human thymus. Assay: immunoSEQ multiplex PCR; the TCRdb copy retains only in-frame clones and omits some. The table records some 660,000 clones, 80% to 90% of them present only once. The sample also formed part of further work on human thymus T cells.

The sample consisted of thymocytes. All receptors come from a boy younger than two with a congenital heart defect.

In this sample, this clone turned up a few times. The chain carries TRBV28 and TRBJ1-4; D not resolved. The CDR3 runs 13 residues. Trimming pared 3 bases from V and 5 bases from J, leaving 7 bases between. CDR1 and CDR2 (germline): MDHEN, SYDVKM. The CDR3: CASSLPRNEKLFF. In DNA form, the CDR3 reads TGTGCCAGCAGTTTGCCCCGGAATGAAAAACTGTTTTTT.

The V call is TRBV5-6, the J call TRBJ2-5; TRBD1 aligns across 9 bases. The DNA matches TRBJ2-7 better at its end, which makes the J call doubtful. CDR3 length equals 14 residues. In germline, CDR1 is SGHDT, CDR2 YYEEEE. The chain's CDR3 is CASSLRDRVFEQYF. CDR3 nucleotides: TGTGCCAGCAGCCTGCGGGACAGGGTGTTCGAGCAGTACTTC.

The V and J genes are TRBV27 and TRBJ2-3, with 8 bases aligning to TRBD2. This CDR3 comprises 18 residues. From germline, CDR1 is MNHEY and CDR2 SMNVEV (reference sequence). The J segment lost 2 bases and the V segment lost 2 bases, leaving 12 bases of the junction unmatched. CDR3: CASSLGPLTGGPTDTQYF. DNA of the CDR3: TGTGCCAGCAGTTTAGGACCCCTTACGGGGGGGCCCACAGATACGCAGTATTTT.

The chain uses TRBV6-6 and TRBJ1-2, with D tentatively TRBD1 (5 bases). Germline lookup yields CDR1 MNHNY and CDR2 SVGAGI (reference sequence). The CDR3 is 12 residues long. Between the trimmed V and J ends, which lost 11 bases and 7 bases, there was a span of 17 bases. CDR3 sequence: CAAGAGRGGYTF. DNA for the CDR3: TGTGCCGCGGGTGCAGGGCGGGGTGGCTACACCTTC.

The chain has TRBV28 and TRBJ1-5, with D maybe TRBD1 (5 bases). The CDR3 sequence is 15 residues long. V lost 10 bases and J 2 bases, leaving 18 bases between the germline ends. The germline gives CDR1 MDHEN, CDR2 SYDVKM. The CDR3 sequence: CATARKGPRNQPQHF. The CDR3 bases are TGTGCCACCGCCAGGAAGGGGCCCCGCAATCAGCCCCAGCATTTT.

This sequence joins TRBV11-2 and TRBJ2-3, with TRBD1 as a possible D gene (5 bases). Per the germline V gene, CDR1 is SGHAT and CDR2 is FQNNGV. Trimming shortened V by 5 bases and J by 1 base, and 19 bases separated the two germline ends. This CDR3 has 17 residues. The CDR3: CASSHTDRLRGTDTQYF. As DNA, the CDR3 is TGTGCCAGCAGCCACACCGACAGACTTCGGGGCACAGATACGCAGTATTTT.

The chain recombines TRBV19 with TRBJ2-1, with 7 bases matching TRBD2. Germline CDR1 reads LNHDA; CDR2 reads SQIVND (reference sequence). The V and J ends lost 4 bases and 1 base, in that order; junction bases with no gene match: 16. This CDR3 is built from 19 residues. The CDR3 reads CASSRGGSEGSRSYNEQFF. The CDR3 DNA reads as TGTGCCAGTAGTAGGGGGGGAAGTGAGGGAAGTAGGTCCTACAATGAGCAGTTCTTC.

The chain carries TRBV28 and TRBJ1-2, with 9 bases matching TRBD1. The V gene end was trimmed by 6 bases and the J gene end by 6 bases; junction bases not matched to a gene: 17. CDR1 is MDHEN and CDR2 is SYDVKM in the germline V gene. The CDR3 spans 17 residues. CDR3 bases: TGTGCCAGCAGGTCCCACTACCCCTTCACAGGGGGCGATGGCTACACCTTC. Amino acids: CASRSHYPFTGGDGYTF.

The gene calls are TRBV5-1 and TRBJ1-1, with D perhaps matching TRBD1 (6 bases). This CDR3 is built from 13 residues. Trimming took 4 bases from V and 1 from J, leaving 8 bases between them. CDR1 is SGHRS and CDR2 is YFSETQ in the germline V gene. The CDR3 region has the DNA TGCGCCAGCAGCAGACAGGAGAACACTGAAGCTTTCTTT. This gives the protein CASSRQENTEAFF.

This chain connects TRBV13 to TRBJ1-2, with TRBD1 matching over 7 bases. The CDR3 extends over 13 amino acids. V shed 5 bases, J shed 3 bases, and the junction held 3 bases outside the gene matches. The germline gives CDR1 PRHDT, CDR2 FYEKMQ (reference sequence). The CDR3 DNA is TGTGCCAGCAGCCGAGACAGGGACTATGGCTACACCTTC. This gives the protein CASSRDRDYGYTF. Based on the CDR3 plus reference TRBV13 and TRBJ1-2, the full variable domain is AAGVIQSPRHLIKEKRETATLKCYPIPRHDTVYWYQQGPGQDPQFLISFYEKMQSDKGSIPDRFSAQQFSDYHSELNMSSLELGDSALYFCASSRDRDYGYTFGSGTRLTVV.

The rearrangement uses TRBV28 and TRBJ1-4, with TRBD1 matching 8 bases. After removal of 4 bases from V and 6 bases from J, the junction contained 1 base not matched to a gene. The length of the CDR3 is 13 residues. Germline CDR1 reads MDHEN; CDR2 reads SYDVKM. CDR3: CASSSQGDEKLFF. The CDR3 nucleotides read TGTGCCAGCAGTTCACAGGGGGATGAAAAACTGTTTTTT.

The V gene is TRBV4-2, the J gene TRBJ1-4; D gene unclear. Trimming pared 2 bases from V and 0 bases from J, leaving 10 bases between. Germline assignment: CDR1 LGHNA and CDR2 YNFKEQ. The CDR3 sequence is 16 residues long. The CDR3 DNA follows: TGTGCCAGCAGCCAACCCCGGGTCGCAACTAATGAAAAACTGTTTTTT. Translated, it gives CASSQPRVATNEKLFF.

The CDR3 DNA reads as TGTGCCAGCTCACATGGGGGCGCGGACACTGAAGCTTTCTTT. It encodes CASSHGGADTEAFF. The chain combines TRBV18 with TRBJ1-1, with D possibly matching TRBD1 (6 bases). Deletions cut 4 bases from V and 3 bases from J, with 12 bases between. Per germline, CDR1 KGHSH and CDR2 LQKENI. The CDR3 spans 14 residues.

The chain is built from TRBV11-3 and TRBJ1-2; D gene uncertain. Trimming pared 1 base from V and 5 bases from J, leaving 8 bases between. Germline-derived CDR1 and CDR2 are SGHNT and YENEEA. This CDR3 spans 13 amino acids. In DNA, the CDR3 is TGTGCCAGCAGCTTAGCCGGCGGGTATGGCTACACCTTC. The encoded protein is CASSLAGGYGYTF. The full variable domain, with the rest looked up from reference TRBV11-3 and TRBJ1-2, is EAGVVQSPRYKIIEKKQPVAFWCNPISGHNTLYWYLQNLGQGPELLIRYENEEAVDDSQLPKDRFSAERLKGVDSTLKIQPAELGDSAVYLCASSLAGGYGYTFGSGTRLTVV.

DNA of the CDR3: TGTGCCAGCAGCTTAGGAGTGGGCTCGGCTACGTGCGAGCAGTACTTC. It yields the protein CASSLGVGSATCEQYF. This chain connects TRBV7-6 to TRBJ2-7; D gene ambiguous. Trimming shortened V by 1 base and J by 6 bases, and 19 bases separated the two germline ends. Germline lookup yields CDR1 SGHVS and CDR2 FNYEAQ. The CDR3 contains 16 residues.